Listed below are T cell receptor beta chains from one sample, sequenced in a study of neurological immune-mediated disorders. Each CDR3 protein gets one entry after TCRdb re-called the 5' RACE reads with MiXCR. Here the sample spans about 82,000 distinct CDR3 sequences, 2% to 3% being singletons. What was sequenced was PBMCs. The receptors shown here come from a woman in her 30s with multiple sclerosis. Each CDR3 is given with its conserved first and last residue. The D gene is left open where the match is weak. Clone size appears in some rows only: once, few, many, or a class for an expanded clone.

J | size | V | D | CDR3 | DNA
TRBJ2-1 | - | TRBV7-6 | - | CASRLRLDSASEQFF | TGTGCCAGCAGATTGAGATTAGACTCGGCGAGCGAGCAGTTCTTC
TRBJ1-1 | many | TRBV5-6 | - | CASSLAQGRLNTEAFF | TGTGCCAGCAGCTTGGCGCAGGGGAGGTTGAACACTGAAGCTTTCTTT
TRBJ1-3 | many | TRBV5-6 | - | CASSHRGASGNTIYF | TGTGCCAGCAGCCACCGAGGAGCATCTGGAAACACCATATATTTT
TRBJ2-5 | many | TRBV6-2/TRBV6-3 | TRBD1 | CASSSDPTGIVQETQYF | TGTGCCAGCAGTTCCGACCCGACAGGGATTGTGCAAGAGACCCAGTACTTC
TRBJ1-2 | many | TRBV7-2 | - | CASSLSGIGNGYTF | TGTGCCAGCAGCTTATCTGGTATAGGGAATGGCTACACCTTC
TRBJ2-1 | many | TRBV5-5 | - | CASSLDLVSSYNEQFF | TGTGCCAGCAGCTTGGATTTGGTCAGCTCCTACAATGAGCAGTTCTTC
TRBJ2-7 | many | TRBV18 | - | CASSPGTGHTYEQYF | TGTGCCAGCTCACCCGGGACCGGTCATACCTACGAGCAGTACTTC
TRBJ1-1 | many | TRBV7-9 | - | CASSLSFGEAFF | TGTGCCAGCAGCTTGTCGTTTGGTGAAGCTTTCTTT
TRBJ2-3 | many | TRBV10-3 | TRBD2 | CAISDPSGSRDTQYF | TGTGCCATCAGTGACCCTAGCGGGAGTAGAGATACGCAGTATTTT
TRBJ2-1 | many | TRBV6-2/TRBV6-3 | TRBD2 | CASRTGLAGDEQFF | TGTGCCAGCAGGACGGGACTAGCGGGAGATGAGCAGTTCTTC
TRBJ2-5 | many | TRBV5-1 | TRBD1 | CASSVGQEETQYF | TGCGCCAGCAGCGTCGGACAGGAAGAGACCCAGTACTTC
TRBJ2-7 | many | TRBV7-2 | TRBD2 | CASSLAGGSAIYEQYF | TGTGCCAGCAGTCTAGCGGGAGGCTCCGCAATTTACGAGCAGTACTTC
TRBJ2-5 | many | TRBV18 | - | CASSPRPEETQYF | TGTGCCAGCTCACCAAGGCCCGAAGAGACCCAGTACTTC
TRBJ2-7 | many | TRBV20-1 | - | CSARGEGSSYEQYF | TGCAGTGCCAGGGGAGAGGGGAGCTCCTACGAGCAGTACTTC
TRBJ2-7 | many | TRBV30 | - | CAWRVVSRSNEQYF | TGTGCCTGGAGGGTTGTCTCCAGGAGCAACGAGCAGTACTTC
TRBJ2-1 | many | TRBV5-5 | TRBD1 | CASSHTKSRDRDDINEQFF | TGTGCCAGCAGCCACACGAAGTCCCGGGACAGGGACGACATCAATGAGCAGTTCTTC
TRBJ2-3 | many | TRBV27 | TRBD2 | CASSRSGSADTQYF | TGTGCCAGCAGCCGTAGCGGGAGCGCAGATACGCAGTATTTT
TRBJ1-2 | many | TRBV20-1 | - | CSARDRGLVYGYTF | TGCAGTGCTAGAGATCGAGGCCTAGTCTATGGCTACACCTTC
TRBJ1-6 | many | TRBV5-1 | - | CASSLVRLSGADSPLHF | TGCGCCAGCAGCTTGGTCCGTTTGTCGGGCGCCGACTCACCCCTCCACTTT
TRBJ1-2 | many | TRBV20-1 | TRBD1 | CSASTGGTYGYTF | TGCAGTGCTTCGACAGGGGGCACCTATGGCTACACCTTC
TRBJ2-3 | many | TRBV9 | TRBD2 | CASSPGASGTDTQYF | TGTGCCAGCTCGCCGGGGGCTAGCGGGACAGATACGCAGTATTTT
TRBJ2-2 | many | TRBV6-2/TRBV6-3 | - | CASSYNREGTGELFF | TGTGCCAGCAGTTACAACAGGGAGGGGACCGGGGAGCTGTTTTTT
TRBJ2-2 | many | TRBV28 | TRBD1 | CASSERQGVLTGELFF | TGTGCCAGCAGTGAAAGACAGGGGGTTTTAACCGGGGAGCTGTTTTTT
TRBJ2-1 | many | TRBV5-1 | - | CASRIGGNEQFF | TGCGCCAGCAGAATAGGCGGCAATGAGCAGTTCTTC
TRBJ2-5 | many | TRBV18 | - | CASSPRVGAQETQYF | TGTGCCAGCTCACCAAGGGTAGGGGCCCAAGAGACCCAGTACTTC
TRBJ2-1 | many | TRBV5-1 | TRBD2 | CASSLVGRADEQFF | TGCGCCAGCAGCTTGGTTGGGAGGGCCGATGAGCAGTTCTTC
TRBJ2-1 | many | TRBV5-5 | - | CASYSWGASDEQFF | TGTGCCAGCTACTCGTGGGGGGCCAGCGATGAGCAGTTCTTC
TRBJ2-2 | many | TRBV7-6 | - | CASSLLLGARELFF | TGTGCCAGCAGCTTACTTTTAGGGGCGAGGGAGCTGTTTTTT
TRBJ1-2 | many | TRBV12-3/TRBV12-4 | TRBD1 | CASSPGTGGDLYTF | TGTGCCAGCAGCCCCGGGACAGGGGGCGACCTCTACACCTTC
TRBJ2-2 | many | TRBV19 | TRBD1 | CASTGQGATGELFF | TGTGCCAGTACGGGACAGGGGGCGACCGGGGAGCTGTTTTTT
TRBJ2-5 | many | TRBV6-5 | TRBD2 | CASSLGLAGETQYF | TGTGCCAGCAGCCTGGGACTAGCGGGAGAGACCCAGTACTTC
TRBJ1-1 | many | TRBV5-1 | TRBD1 | CASSWRQGEEAFF | TGCGCCAGCAGCTGGAGACAGGGGGAGGAAGCTTTCTTT
TRBJ1-1 | - | TRBV30 | - | CAWRPPGAVEAFF | TGTGCCTGGAGACCGCCGGGGGCGGTTGAAGCTTTCTTT
TRBJ2-7 | many | TRBV28 | - | CASSAIYEQYF | TGTGCCAGCAGTGCAATCTACGAGCAGTACTTC
TRBJ1-2 | many | TRBV5-6 | - | CASSPPGDGYTF | TGTGCCAGCAGCCCCCCAGGGGATGGCTACACCTTC
TRBJ2-7 | many | TRBV12-3/TRBV12-4 | TRBD2 | CASSFSGTSGRSRSYEQYF | TGTGCCAGCAGTTTCTCCGGGACTAGCGGGAGATCCAGATCCTACGAGCAGTACTTC
TRBJ2-7 | many | TRBV3-1 | TRBD1 | CASSTPGQTYEQYF | TGTGCCAGCAGTACCCCGGGACAGACCTACGAGCAGTACTTC
TRBJ2-3 | many | TRBV20-1 | - | CSARVPDQSTDTQYF | TGCAGTGCTAGAGTCCCGGACCAAAGCACAGATACGCAGTATTTT
TRBJ1-1 | many | TRBV7-8 | - | CASSGALSGEGTEAFF | TGTGCCAGCAGCGGGGCTCTATCCGGCGAGGGAACTGAAGCTTTCTTT
TRBJ2-7 | many | TRBV5-1 | TRBD2 | CASNPLAGGGYEQYF | TGCGCCAGCAATCCCTTGGCGGGAGGAGGCTACGAGCAGTACTTC
TRBJ2-1 | many | TRBV12-3/TRBV12-4 | TRBD2 | CASSLGLAGDNEQFF | TGTGCCAGCAGTTTAGGGCTAGCGGGAGATAATGAGCAGTTCTTC
TRBJ2-7 | many | TRBV14 | - | CASSQEWGPGGYEQYF | TGTGCCAGCAGCCAAGAATGGGGACCGGGCGGTTACGAGCAGTACTTC